This T cell receptor (beta chain) came from a study of shared clonotypes between healthy human individuals. Whole-study results and caveats: Since donors were few, the genetic and exposure-history diversity represented was limited. Naive subsets typically showed greater estimated richness than memory subsets.

Naive CD8 isolation took CD45RO-negative cells positively selected for CCR7 and excluded terminally differentiated effector memory CD45RA+ cells. All donors were healthy HIV-negative adults lacking recent acute infections or vaccinations. The run depth of the assay was deep. Using immunoSEQ multiplex PCR, the repertoire was profiled, and TCRdb retains in-frame clones only, with some absent. The sample lists about 680,000 clones, 92% occurring once. Concerning this clone: As yet, its antigen is unknown. Compared with germline, one end of the junction differs, possibly owing to a read error. Other DNA variants within this sample encode the same CDR3.

Germline values: CDR1 MNHNS, CDR2 SASEGT. CDR3 length equals 15 residues. The chain combines TRBV6-1 with TRBJ2-7; D may match TRBD1 or TRBD2 (6 bases each). The receptor was derived from a man aged 25-45 years in good health. Sequencing was done on a sample of naive CD8+ T cells sorted from blood. The CDR3 protein is CASHDGGGTSYEQYF. CDR3 nucleotide sequence: TGTGCCAGCCACGATGGAGGGGGTACCTCCTACGAGCAGTACTTT.